A single sample gave rise to the 21 T cell receptor beta chains below, sequenced in a study of T cell repertoires in cytomegalovirus infection. Which antigens these TCRs recognize remains unknown. TCRdb reanalysed the reads using MiXCR and keeps one entry per CDR3 protein. The data contain about 52,000 distinct CDR3 sequences, around 20% of them singletons. This material consisted of CD8+ T cells from cultured PBMCs, taken from culture after CMV antigen stimulation. Source of these receptors: a human donor in good health (CMV status not recorded). Some clones in this sample may be carry-over from other donors' samples.

This clonotype was recorded a few times. This chain uses TRBV18 with TRBJ1-2, with 7 bases matching TRBD1. This CDR3 contains 16 residues. The V segment lost 6 bases and the J segment 4 bases; nucleotides outside the gene matches: 14. CDR1 KGHSH and CDR2 LQKENI come from the germline V gene. The CDR3 reads CASSLERDSGGYGYTF. For the CDR3, the DNA is TGTGCCAGCTCTCTCGAACGGGACAGCGGGGGCTATGGCTACACCTTC. Full variable domain (outside the CDR3, taken from reference TRBV18 and TRBJ1-2): NAGVMQNPRHLVRRRGQEARLRCSPMKGHSHVYWYRQLPEEGLKFMVYLQKENIIDESGMPKERFSAEFPKEGPSILRIQQVVRGDSAAYFCASSLERDSGGYGYTFGSGTRLTVV.

This clonotype was observed a few times. V usage is TRBV6-1 and J usage is TRBJ2-5; the match to TRBD1 covers 9 bases. Germline V gene data show CDR1 as MNHNS and CDR2 as SASEGT. This CDR3 has 16 amino acids. V shed 5 bases and J 1 base; nucleotides not matched to a gene: 8. The CDR3: CASSTPDRGSQETQYF. CDR3 bases: TGTGCCAGCAGTACCCCGGACAGGGGCTCCCAAGAGACCCAGTACTTC.

This clonotype occurred a few times. V gene TRBV7-9 combines with J gene TRBJ1-6, with D unclear. The V and J ends lost 1 base and 4 bases respectively, with 8 bases between them. Germline V CDR1 and CDR2: SEHNR, FQNEAQ (reference sequence). The CDR3 has 15 amino acids. The CDR3 coding sequence is TGTGCCAGCAGCTTAGGGCCCGCTTATAATTCACCCCTCCACTTT. Translating it yields CASSLGPAYNSPLHF.

CDR3 residues: CASSPSGETGQFF. The CDR3 DNA reads as TGTGCCAGCAGTCCATCCGGGGAGACTGGGCAGTTCTTC. The chain links TRBV12-3 or TRBV12-4 to TRBJ2-1; maybe TRBD2 (5 bases). The V end was cut by 5 bases, the J end by 12 bases, with 17 bases between. The CDR3 is 13 amino acids.

V is TRBV7-9 and J is TRBJ2-3; 8 nucleotides align to TRBD1. The CDR3 is 17 amino acids. Germline CDR1 and CDR2: SEHNR and FQNEAQ (reference sequence). The junction had 11 bases not matched to a gene; V was cut back by 5 bases and J by 1 base. CDR3 nucleotide sequence: TGTGCCAGCAGCCCACCTAATTCAGGGGGCCGCACAGATACGCAGTATTTT. Residues: CASSPPNSGGRTDTQYF.

The rearrangement uses TRBV7-8 and TRBJ2-5, with TRBD2 matching 9 bases. The CDR3 has 16 amino acids. After removal of 0 bases from V and 3 bases from J, the junction contained 5 bases not matched to a gene. Germline V gene lookup returns CDR1 SGHVS and CDR2 FQNEAQ. DNA for the CDR3: TGTGCCAGCAGCTTAGCGGTAATAGCGGGGGAAGAGACCCAGTACTTC. This encodes CASSLAVIAGEETQYF.

The sample holds a few counts of this clonotype. The rearrangement links TRBV7-2 to TRBJ2-7; tentatively, D is TRBD2 (6 bases). Germline V gene data show CDR1 as SGHTA and CDR2 as FQGNSA. V was pared by 4 bases and J by 4 bases, with 17 bases between. This CDR3 is 15 amino acids long. CDR3 protein: CASSSQTSGGYEQYF. CDR3 DNA sequence: TGTGCCAGCAGCTCCCAAACGTCTGGGGGGTACGAGCAGTACTTC.

The chain recombines TRBV7-2 with TRBJ2-1, with TRBD2 matching 8 bases. J gave up 7 bases and V 1 base, and 12 bases lay outside the gene matches. The germline V gene has CDR1 SGHTA and CDR2 FQGNSA. CDR3 length equals 17 residues. In DNA, the CDR3 is TGTGCCAGCAGCTTAGACTTCCGGGGGGGTCCCCTTAATGAGCAGTTCTTC. This gives the protein CASSLDFRGGPLNEQFF.

This clonotype showed up just a few times. The V call is TRBV7-6, the J call TRBJ1-4; 7 bases map to TRBD1. CDR1 is SGHVS, CDR2 FNYEAQ, per germline. The CDR3 runs to 14 residues. The ends lost 5 bases at V and 6 bases at J; junction bases unmatched: 6. CDR3 DNA sequence: TGTGCCAGCAGCGCTAAGGGGGCGGATGAAAAACTGTTTTTT. Translating gives CASSAKGADEKLFF. Supplemented by reference TRBV7-6 and TRBJ1-4, the full variable domain reads GAGVSQSPRYKVTKRGQDVALRCDPISGHVSLYWYRQALGQGPEFLTYFNYEAQQDKSGLPNDRFSAERPEGSISTLTIQRTEQRDSAMYRCASSAKGADEKLFFGSGTQLSVL.

The gene calls are TRBV7-2 and TRBJ1-3, with D unclear. The CDR3 is 15 residues long. The germline V gene encodes CDR1 SGHTA and CDR2 FQGNSA. V shed 4 bases and J shed 0 bases, with 10 bases lying between them. CDR3 loop: CASSSDFASGNTIYF. DNA for the CDR3: TGTGCCAGCAGCTCGGACTTTGCCTCTGGAAACACCATATATTTT.

This clonotype turned up a few times. This rearrangement joins TRBV5-6 to TRBJ2-7; weak D call: TRBD1 (6 bases). This CDR3 spans 14 amino acids. The germline V gene encodes CDR1 SGHDT and CDR2 YYEEEE. Trimming took 2 bases from V and 2 from J, leaving 11 bases between them. CDR3 protein: CASSFTGRPYEQYF. In DNA form, the CDR3 reads TGTGCCAGCAGCTTTACAGGGCGCCCCTACGAGCAGTACTTC.

This clonotype showed up just a few times. The J gene is TRBJ1-3, the V gene TRBV7-9; TRBD1 agrees at 7 bases. J gave up 8 bases and V 5 bases, and 9 bases lay outside the gene matches. Germline-derived CDR1 and CDR2 are SEHNR and FQNEAQ (reference sequence). The CDR3 sequence is 14 residues long. In DNA, the CDR3 is TGTGCCAGCAGCCCCCAGGGGGGGGGACACACCATATATTTT. Protein product: CASSPQGGGHTIYF.

This clonotype was seen more than once but under ten times. V is TRBV7-9 and J is TRBJ1-1; D remains ambiguous. This CDR3 contains 14 residues. Trimming took 1 base from V and 4 from J, leaving 10 bases between them. Germline assignment: CDR1 SEHNR and CDR2 FQNEAQ (reference sequence). The CDR3 is CASSLETHATEAFF. The CDR3 DNA sequence: TGTGCCAGCAGCTTAGAGACTCACGCCACTGAAGCTTTCTTT.

As for this clonotype: An end of the junction differs from the germline gene, which may be a read error. The chain links TRBV5-5 to TRBJ2-4; TRBD1 matches 8 bases. The CDR3 contains 18 residues. The germline V gene encodes CDR1 SGHKS and CDR2 YYEKEE (reference sequence). The CDR3 DNA is TGTGCCAGCAGCTCCCTATACTTGGACAGGGTAGCCAAAAACAGTCAGTACTTC. It yields the protein CASSSLYLDRVAKNSQYF.

The gene calls are TRBV28 and TRBJ1-2; D gene uncertain. V gave up 4 bases and J gave up 5 bases, with 11 bases separating them. The germline CDR1 and CDR2 sequences are MDHEN and SYDVKM. This CDR3 has 13 residues. CDR3 in DNA: TGTGCCAGCAGTTCCGGACGCTTATATGGCTACACCTTC. Its protein product is CASSSGRLYGYTF.

This clonotype appeared a few times. The chain combines TRBV19 with TRBJ2-7; D unresolved. V was trimmed by 5 bases and J by 3 bases, leaving 8 bases between them. The germline V gene encodes CDR1 LNHDA and CDR2 SQIVND (reference sequence). The CDR3 loop spans 12 amino acids. CDR3 residues: CASSQDGYEQYF. The CDR3 DNA sequence: TGTGCCAGTAGTCAAGACGGCTACGAGCAGTACTTC.

The chain has TRBV7-2 and TRBJ1-2; possibly TRBD1 for D (5 bases). Trimming stripped 2 bases from V and 4 bases from J, with 14 bases between. The CDR3 is made up of 15 amino acids. CDR1 and CDR2 from the germline V gene are SGHTA and FQGNSA. The CDR3 here is CASSLRSQGGYGYTF. Here the CDR3 DNA reads TGTGCCAGCAGCTTAAGGTCGCAGGGAGGCTATGGCTACACCTTC.

This clonotype was observed a handful of times. V is TRBV7-3 and J is TRBJ1-1; 7 bases match TRBD1. CDR3 length: 18 amino acids. V shed 0 bases, J shed 4 bases, and the junction held 14 bases outside the gene matches. Germline assignment: CDR1 SGHTA and CDR2 FQGTGA. The CDR3 DNA reads TGTGCCAGCAGCTTAACGGGCCAGGGCCCCCAGGGGGGCACTGAAGCTTTCTTT. It specifies CASSLTGQGPQGGTEAFF.

CDR3 bases: TGTGCCAGCAGCTTCAGGGGGCGGATGGATTCACCCCTCCACTTT. Protein sequence: CASSFRGRMDSPLHF. This rearrangement joins TRBV7-2 to TRBJ1-6; 8 bases match TRBD1. The CDR3 length is 15 residues. V gave up 3 bases and J gave up 8 bases; unmatched junction bases: 6. Germline V gives CDR1 SGHTA, CDR2 FQGNSA.

This clonotype was counted between two and nine times. The chain carries TRBV5-5 and TRBJ1-2; TRBD1 aligns across 7 bases. Germline loops: CDR1 SGHKS, CDR2 YYEKEE (reference sequence). The trim removed 0 bases at V and 3 bases at J, leaving 8 bases unmatched. The CDR3 sequence is 16 residues long. The CDR3 DNA reads TGTGCCAGCAGCTTGGAGGGGGCAGATTTTTACTATGGCTACACCTTC. This encodes CASSLEGADFYYGYTF.

This clonotype occurred a few times. The V gene is TRBV6-5, the J gene TRBJ1-2; TRBD1 is a possible D gene (5 bases). From germline, CDR1 is MNHEY and CDR2 SVGAGI. With 4 bases removed from V and 0 bases from J, the gap between germline ends came to 6 bases. The CDR3 covers 13 residues. The CDR3 nucleotides read TGTGCCAGCAGTTTGACAGCTAACTATGGCTACACCTTC. This sequence encodes CASSLTANYGYTF.